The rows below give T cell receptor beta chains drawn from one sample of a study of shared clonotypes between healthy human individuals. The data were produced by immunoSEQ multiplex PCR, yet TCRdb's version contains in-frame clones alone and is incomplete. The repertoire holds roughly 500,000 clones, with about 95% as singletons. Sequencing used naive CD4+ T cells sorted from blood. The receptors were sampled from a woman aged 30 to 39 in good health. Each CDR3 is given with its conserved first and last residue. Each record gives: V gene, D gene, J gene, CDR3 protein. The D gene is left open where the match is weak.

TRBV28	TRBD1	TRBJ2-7	CASSLHDRVPHEQYF
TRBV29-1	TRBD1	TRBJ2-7	CSVGPRTGIHEQYF
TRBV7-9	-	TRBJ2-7	CASSSRRGYEQYF
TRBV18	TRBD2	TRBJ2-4	CASSAGDFNIQYF
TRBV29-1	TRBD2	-	CSVGTSETYEQYF
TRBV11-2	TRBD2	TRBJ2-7	CASSLALAGGPDEQYF
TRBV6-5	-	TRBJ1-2	CASSLTGFYGYTF
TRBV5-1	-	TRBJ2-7	CASSLFGDLSSYEQYF
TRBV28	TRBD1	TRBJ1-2	CASSSQTGAIHGYTF
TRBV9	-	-	CASSVASGEQYF
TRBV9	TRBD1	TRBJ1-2	CASSLPPTGGGGKGGYTF
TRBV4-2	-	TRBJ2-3	CASSRPGSTDTQYF
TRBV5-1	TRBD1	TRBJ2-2	CASSDRANTGELFF
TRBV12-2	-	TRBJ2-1	CASHTSGINNEQFF
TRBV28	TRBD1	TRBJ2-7	CASSLGQGVYEQYF
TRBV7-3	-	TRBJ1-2	CASSLDGADYGYTF
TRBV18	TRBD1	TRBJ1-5	CASSLGQDNNQPQHF
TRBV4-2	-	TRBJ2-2	CASSQAPDTPSGELFF
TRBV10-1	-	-	CASSVRWARGCEQYF
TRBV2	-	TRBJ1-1	CASRGLASEAFF
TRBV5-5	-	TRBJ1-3	CASSLYVSGNTIYF
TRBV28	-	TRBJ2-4	CASLSRLAKNIQYF
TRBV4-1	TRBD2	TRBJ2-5	CASSQDGSLADQETQYF
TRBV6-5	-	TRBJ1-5	CASSLEGPDQPQHF
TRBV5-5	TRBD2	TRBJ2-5	CASSKGLAAPQETQYF
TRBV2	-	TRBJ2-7	CASSTPPGARDEQYF
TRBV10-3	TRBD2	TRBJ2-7	CAIGTGTSDSYEQYF
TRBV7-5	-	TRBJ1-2	CVRSLEGGANYGYTF
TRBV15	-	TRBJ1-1	CATSLVGNTEAFF
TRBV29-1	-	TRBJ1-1	CSVGSWGNTEAFF
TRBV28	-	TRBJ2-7	CASSSRDGFYEQYF
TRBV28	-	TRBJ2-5	CASATDSQETQYF
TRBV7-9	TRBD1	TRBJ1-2	CASSSQGGNYGYTF
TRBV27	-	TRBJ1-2	CASSLMMGYGYTF
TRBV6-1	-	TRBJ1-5	CASSLLEPQHF
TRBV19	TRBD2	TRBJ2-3	CASSQASGTSTDTQYF
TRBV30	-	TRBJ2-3	CAWSVAQISTDTQYF
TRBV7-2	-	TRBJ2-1	CASSLGWANEQFF
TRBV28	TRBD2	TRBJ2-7	CASRLAGGPYEQYF
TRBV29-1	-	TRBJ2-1	CSVEGIPSESYNEQFF
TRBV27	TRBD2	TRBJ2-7	CASSFRRGVYEQYF
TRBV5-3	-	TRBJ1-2	CASSQQGYGYTF
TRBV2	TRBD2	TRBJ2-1	CASSEASGRFLSSYNEQFF
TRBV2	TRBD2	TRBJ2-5	CASSHPLALIETQYF
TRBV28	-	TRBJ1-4	CATTEGQPNEKLFF